These 21 T cell receptor beta chains originate from one sample sequenced in a study of cytomegalovirus exposure and HLA in healthy donors. The assay was immunoSEQ multiplex PCR, and TCRdb's table has in-frame clones only and misses some. The repertoire holds 150,000 to 200,000 clones, with 80% to 85% as singletons. The source material was PBMCs. The receptors were sampled from a man aged 25 to 40 in good health and CMV-seropositive.

V and J are TRBV6-5 and TRBJ2-5; tentatively, D is TRBD2 (7 bases). Trimming took 6 bases from V and 4 from J, leaving 18 bases between them. This CDR3 comprises 15 residues. The V gene's germline CDR1 is MNHEY and CDR2 SVGAGI. Here the CDR3 reads CASSPRGARGETQYF. In nucleotides, the CDR3 is TGTGCCAGCAGCCCTCGGGGGGCCAGGGGAGAGACCCAGTACTTC.

The gene calls are TRBV10-3 and TRBJ1-1, with D tentatively TRBD1 (5 bases). The CDR3 extends over 14 amino acids. Trimming removed 2 bases at V and 5 bases at J, with 12 bases between. Germline values: CDR1 ENHRY, CDR2 SYGVKD. This chain's CDR3 is CAISEAGFWTEAFF. Here the CDR3 DNA reads TGTGCCATCAGTGAGGCAGGGTTTTGGACTGAAGCTTTCTTT.

This clone was recorded once. The gene calls are TRBV6-6 and TRBJ1-5; D is possibly TRBD1 (5 bases). This CDR3 is built from 13 residues. The ends were cut back, 6 bases at V and 7 bases at J, with 13 bases in the middle. Germline CDR1 is MNHNY and CDR2 is SVGAGI (reference sequence). The CDR3 sequence: CASSPGGPQPQHF. As DNA, the CDR3 is TGTGCCAGCAGCCCGGGGGGACCCCAGCCCCAGCATTTT.

The gene calls are TRBV18 and TRBJ1-3; no clear D gene. CDR1 and CDR2 (germline): KGHSH, LQKENI. The V and J ends lost 2 bases and 3 bases respectively, with 14 bases between them. The CDR3 consists of 16 residues. In DNA, the CDR3 is TGTGCCAGCTCACCAACCCGTTGGTTCGGTGGAAACACCATATATTTT. Amino acid sequence: CASSPTRWFGGNTIYF.

DNA for the CDR3: TGTGCCAGCAGTGGGGGACTAGCGGGAGTGGATACGCAGTATTTT. It encodes CASSGGLAGVDTQYF. The chain has TRBV6-1 and TRBJ2-3; TRBD2 matches 14 bases. Germline V lookup: CDR1 MNHNS, CDR2 SASEGT. V gave up 4 bases and J gave up 6 bases; unmatched junction bases: 3. The length of the CDR3 is 15 residues.

CDR3 sequence: CASSVTGTANTGELFF. The CDR3 DNA reads as TGTGCCAGCAGCGTCACCGGGACAGCAAACACCGGGGAGCTGTTTTTT. This chain links TRBV7-2 with TRBJ2-2, with 7 nucleotides matching TRBD1. Germline-derived CDR1 and CDR2 are SGHTA and FQGNSA. J lost 2 bases, V lost 5 bases, and 8 bases had no gene match. The CDR3 has 16 amino acids.

V usage is TRBV25-1 and J usage is TRBJ2-3; 8 bases agree with TRBD2. The trim removed 1 base at V and 1 base at J, leaving 7 bases unmatched. Germline V lookup: CDR1 MGHDK, CDR2 SYGVNS. This CDR3 has 17 residues. CDR3 protein: CASSESGVAGRTDTQYF. The CDR3 region has the DNA TGTGCCAGCAGTGAATCGGGAGTAGCGGGACGCACAGATACGCAGTATTTT.

The rearrangement links TRBV25-1 to TRBJ1-3; weak D call: TRBD1 (6 bases). Trimming left V 8 bases short and J 4 bases short, with 21 bases between. Germline V CDR1 and CDR2: MGHDK, SYGVNS. There are 16 residues in the CDR3. Here the CDR3 DNA reads TGTGCCAGCTCCAGCATTGACAGGTTCTCCGGAAACACCATATATTTT. Translated: CASSSIDRFSGNTIYF.

The chain is built from TRBV1 and TRBJ2-6; TRBD1 was called by the table and not checked on the DNA. TRBV1 is listed as a pseudogene. This CDR3 has 19 residues. CDR3 sequence reads: CTSSQGPGQGARGANVLTF. CDR3 nucleotide sequence: TGCACCAGCAGCCAAGGCCCGGGACAGGGGGCGCGAGGGGCCAACGTCCTGACTTTC.

The genes are TRBV9 and TRBJ2-1, with 10 bases identical to TRBD2. The CDR3 is 18 amino acids. CDR1 is SGDLS, CDR2 YYNGEE, per germline. With 1 base clipped from V and 2 bases from J, the junction kept 9 bases outside the gene matches. CDR3 sequence: CASSVMASGGTTYNEQFF. In DNA form, the CDR3 reads TGTGCCAGCAGCGTAATGGCTAGCGGGGGAACCACCTACAATGAGCAGTTCTTC.

This clone was detected only a few times. Mismatch with germline at one junction end may stem from a read error. The V gene is TRBV7-7, the J gene TRBJ2-5, with 9 bases aligning to TRBD1. The CDR3 runs 15 residues. CDR1 and CDR2 (germline): SSHAT, FNYEAQ (reference sequence). CDR3 amino acids: CASSLGGTGRETQYF. The CDR3 DNA reads as TGTGCTAGCAGCTTAGGGGGGACAGGGAGAGAGACCCAGTACTTC.

This chain joins TRBV28 and TRBJ2-7; D unresolved. V lost 3 bases, J lost 4 bases, and 7 bases lay in between. Germline lookup yields CDR1 MDHEN and CDR2 SYDVKM. The CDR3 runs 12 residues. This CDR3 is CASSFSRYEQYF. The CDR3 bases are TGTGCCAGCAGTTTTTCGCGTTACGAGCAGTACTTC.

In regard to this clone: The final CDR3 position lacks the conserved phenylalanine or tryptophan, pointing to a likely read error. Because the CDR3's place on the DNA is in doubt, the DNA is left out and the CDR3 is given as listed by TCRdb. V usage is TRBV19 and J usage is TRBJ2-3; the D call in the table, TRBD2, was not verified against the DNA. Both ends counted, the CDR3 spans 10 residues. CDR1 LNHDA and CDR2 SQIVND come from the germline V gene (reference sequence). This CDR3 reads CASRFSGGRP.

J is TRBJ2-7 and V is TRBV7-8; 8 positions agree with TRBD2. Germline assignment: CDR1 SGHVS and CDR2 FQNEAQ. This CDR3 has 16 amino acids. With V trimmed by 6 bases and J by 0 bases, 10 bases remained unmatched. DNA for the CDR3: TGTGCCAGCAGGTTATTCGGGGGGGCTAGCTCCTACGAGCAGTACTTC. This codes for CASRLFGGASSYEQYF.

V and J are TRBV28 and TRBJ1-1; TRBD1 aligns across 7 bases. CDR3 length equals 14 residues. The germline V gene encodes CDR1 MDHEN and CDR2 SYDVKM. V was clipped by 8 bases and J by 6 bases; unmatched bases: 12. The DNA of the CDR3 is TGTGCCAGCGCCAGACCTCGACAGGGCTCTGAAGCTTTCTTT. Its protein product is CASARPRQGSEAFF.

The J gene is TRBJ2-7, the V gene TRBV5-4; D might be TRBD1 (5 bases). Trimming removed 4 bases from V and 3 bases from J, with 17 bases in between. The CDR3 is 15 residues long. Looked up from germline, CDR1 is SGHNT and CDR2 is YYREEE (reference sequence). The CDR3 sequence: CASSLGKGFGYEQYF. The CDR3 DNA reads TGTGCCAGCAGCCTGGGCAAGGGGTTCGGCTACGAGCAGTACTTC. The whole variable domain, filled in from reference TRBV5-4 and TRBJ2-7, reads ETGVTQSPTHLIKTRGQQVTLRCSSQSGHNTVSWYQQALGQGPQFIFQYYREEENGRGNFPPRFSGLQFPNYSSELNVNALELDDSALYLCASSLGKGFGYEQYFGPGTRLTVT.

This chain uses TRBV27 with TRBJ2-1; 7 bases match TRBD2. The CDR3 runs to 17 residues. Germline V gene lookup returns CDR1 MNHEY and CDR2 SMNVEV (reference sequence). V lost 4 bases, J lost 7 bases, and 16 bases stayed unmatched. CDR3 nucleotide sequence: TGTGCCAGCAGTTCGAAACGAGGGGCGGGAGATTCTAATGAGCAGTTCTTC. This translates into CASSSKRGAGDSNEQFF.

CDR3 in DNA: TGTGCCTGGGGAGAGACAGGTAAAGCTTTCTTT. Translation gives CAWGETGKAFF. This chain joins TRBV30 and TRBJ1-1, with TRBD1 as a possible D gene (6 bases). This CDR3 region has 11 residues. The germline V and J ends were trimmed by 5 bases and 9 bases, with 13 bases remaining between them. Germline CDR1 and CDR2: GTSNPN and SVGIG (reference sequence).

In regard to this clone: The junction differs from germline at one of its ends, possibly a read error. This chain connects TRBV6-1 to TRBJ2-1, with TRBD2 as a possible D gene (6 bases). The CDR3 is 12 residues long. Germline lookup yields CDR1 MNHNS and CDR2 SASEGT. This chain's CDR3 is CASSEFGGGRVF. CDR3 sequence (DNA): TGTGCCAGCAGTGAATTCGGGGGAGGACGCGTCTTC.

The chain is built from TRBV6-5 and TRBJ1-1; D not certain. Trimming pared 0 bases from V and 1 base from J, leaving 6 bases between. Germline V CDR1 and CDR2: MNHEY, SVGAGI. The CDR3 is 14 residues long. CDR3 sequence: CASSYSRWNTEAFF. DNA for the CDR3: TGTGCCAGCAGTTACTCCAGATGGAACACTGAAGCTTTCTTT.

The V gene is TRBV20-1, the J gene TRBJ1-2; D is undetermined. The germline V gene has CDR1 DFQATT and CDR2 SNEGSKA (reference sequence). This CDR3 is 11 amino acids long. The V and J ends lost 5 bases and 4 bases respectively, with 8 bases between them. The CDR3 DNA reads as TGCAGTGCTGGGAGGGCCTATGGCTACACCTTC. Amino acid sequence: CSAGRAYGYTF.